The T cell receptor beta chain described here comes from a study of blood T cell repertoires in COVID-19. Study overall: There were acute and convalescent COVID-19 samples, and they came from the United States, Italy and Spain.

Trimming took 7 bases from V and 7 from J, leaving 19 bases between them. The CDR3 sequence is 15 residues long. Germline loops: CDR1 MDHEN, CDR2 SYDVKM. Individuals aged about 18 to 100 years were recruited from about two dozen US areas. Contact with a PCR-confirmed or clinician-diagnosed COVID-19 case occurred within 2 weeks of entry. The assay was immunoSEQ multiplex PCR, and TCRdb's table has in-frame clones only and misses some. Among nearly 300,000 clones listed, about 90% were seen once. This sequence joins TRBV28 and TRBJ2-2; no definite D call. This sequence originates from a woman aged 45-65 years who had been exposed to COVID-19. Material: PBMCs or T cells enriched from blood (not recorded which). In DNA, the CDR3 is TGTGCCAGCAACCGGGTCTCCAATAACCACGGGGAGCTGTTTTTT. It codes for CASNRVSNNHGELFF.